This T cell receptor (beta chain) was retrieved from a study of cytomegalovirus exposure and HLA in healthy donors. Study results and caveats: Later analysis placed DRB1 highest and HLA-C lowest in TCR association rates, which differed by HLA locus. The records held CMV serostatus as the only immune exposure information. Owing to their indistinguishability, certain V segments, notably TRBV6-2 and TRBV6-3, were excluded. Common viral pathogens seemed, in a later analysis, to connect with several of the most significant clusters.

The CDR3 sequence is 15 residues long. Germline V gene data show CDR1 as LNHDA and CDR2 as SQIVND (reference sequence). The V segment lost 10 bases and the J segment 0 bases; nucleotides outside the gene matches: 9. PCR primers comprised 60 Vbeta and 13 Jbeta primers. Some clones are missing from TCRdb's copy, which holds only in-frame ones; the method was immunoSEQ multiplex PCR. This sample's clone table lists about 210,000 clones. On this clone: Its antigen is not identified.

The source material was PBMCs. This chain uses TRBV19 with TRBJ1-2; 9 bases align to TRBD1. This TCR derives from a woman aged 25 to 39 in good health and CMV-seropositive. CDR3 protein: CAIGGQGSPNYGYTF. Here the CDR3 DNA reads TGTGCCATCGGGGGACAGGGAAGCCCTAACTATGGCTACACCTTC.